These 29 T cell receptor beta chains were all obtained from the same sample, sequenced in a study of CD8+CD57+ T cells in acquired aplastic anemia. Patients chosen for sequencing had shown CD8+CD57+ cell expansion by flow cytometry. For CDR3 and TCR beta VDJ profiling, genomic DNA was the template used. In TCRdb, the reads were re-called with MiXCR into one record per CDR3 protein. The sample carries over 40,000 distinct CDR3 sequences, about 60% recorded once. Source material: sorted CD4+, CD8+, or CD8+CD57+ T cells (not recorded which) from PBMCs. The origin of the receptors is a human donor with aplastic anemia.

This clonotype was observed many times. V usage is TRBV3-1 and J usage is TRBJ1-1; D unclear. Germline V gene data show CDR1 as LGHDT and CDR2 as YNNKEL (reference sequence). With 1 base removed from V and 4 bases from J, the gap between germline ends came to 7 bases. This CDR3 contains 13 residues. The CDR3 region is CASSQVQFTEAFF. The CDR3, as DNA: TGTGCCAGCAGCCAAGTACAGTTCACTGAAGCTTTCTTT.

The rearrangement uses TRBV10-3 and TRBJ2-1, with unresolved D. Trimming left V 3 bases short and J 0 bases short, with 3 bases between. The CDR3 contains 13 residues. Per germline, CDR1 ENHRY and CDR2 SYGVKD. For the CDR3, the DNA is TGTGCCATCAGTGACAACTCCTACAATGAGCAGTTCTTC. It codes for CAISDNSYNEQFF.

This chain uses TRBV14 with TRBJ1-1, with TRBD1 as a possible D gene (5 bases). The CDR3 is made up of 12 amino acids. The ends were cut back, 0 bases at V and 6 bases at J, with 5 bases in the middle. Germline V gene sequence: CDR1 SGHDN, CDR2 FVKESK. CDR3 in DNA: TGTGCCAGCAGCCAAGACAGGGCTGAAGCTTTCTTT. This codes for CASSQDRAEAFF.

With respect to this clonotype: The junction does not match germline at one end; this may be a read error. The chain combines TRBV20-1 with TRBJ2-7; TRBD2 matches 7 bases. This CDR3 spans 14 amino acids. In germline, CDR1 is DFQATT, CDR2 SNEGSKA (reference sequence). The CDR3 sequence is CSARASGDSYEQYF. Written as DNA, the CDR3 is TGCAGTGCTAGAGCCAGCGGGGACTCCTACGAGCAGTACTTT.

The chain carries TRBV15 and TRBJ2-7; 10 bases are a match to TRBD1. Losses at the gene ends were 1 base for V and 7 bases for J; bases not matched to a gene: 4. The CDR3 runs 14 residues. Germline CDR1 and CDR2: LNHNV and YYDKDF (reference sequence). The CDR3 loop reads CATSRGGTGVEQYF. The CDR3 nucleotides are TGTGCCACCAGCAGAGGCGGGACAGGGGTTGAGCAGTACTTC.

This chain joins TRBV4-2 and TRBJ2-3, with 14 nucleotides matching TRBD2. J lost 0 bases, V lost 2 bases, and 4 bases had no gene match. CDR3 length: 18 amino acids. CDR1 is LGHNA and CDR2 is YNFKEQ in the germline V gene. The CDR3: CASSQRTSGGQSTDTQYF. The DNA for the CDR3 is TGTGCCAGCAGCCAACGGACTAGCGGGGGGCAAAGCACAGATACGCAGTATTTT.

The V call is TRBV25-1, the J call TRBJ2-1, with 12 bases lining up with TRBD2. The length of the CDR3 is 15 residues. Germline V CDR1 and CDR2: MGHDK, SYGVNS. With 5 bases clipped from V and 5 bases from J, the junction kept 4 bases outside the gene matches. CDR3 bases: TGTGCCAGCAGTCTAGCGGGAGGGGAAAACAATGAGCAGTTCTTC. It is translated as CASSLAGGENNEQFF.

The chain recombines TRBV15 with TRBJ2-5; TRBD2 matches 7 bases. J was trimmed by 4 bases and V by 3 bases; bases with no gene match: 8. The CDR3 sequence is 15 residues long. CDR1 and CDR2 from the germline V gene are LNHNV and YYDKDF (reference sequence). The chain's CDR3 is CATSSQVASGETQYF. CDR3 bases: TGTGCCACCAGCAGCCAAGTGGCTAGCGGAGAGACCCAGTACTTC.

This sequence joins TRBV6-1 and TRBJ1-5; D unclear. Trimming pared 7 bases from V and 3 bases from J, leaving 19 bases between. This CDR3 has 16 residues. The germline gives CDR1 MNHNS, CDR2 SASEGT. The CDR3 nucleotides read TGTGCCAGCACCTATCCGGGGAGAGGAGACAATCAGCCCCAGCATTTT. Encoded protein: CASTYPGRGDNQPQHF.

This clonotype occurred a few times. This chain links TRBV20-1 with TRBJ1-5; D perhaps matches TRBD1 (5 bases). There are 12 residues in the CDR3. Trimming pared 6 bases from V and 6 bases from J, leaving 12 bases between. CDR1 and CDR2 from the germline V gene are DFQATT and SNEGSKA (reference sequence). This CDR3 reads CSASGGFQPQHF. The CDR3 bases are TGCAGTGCGTCCGGGGGATTTCAGCCCCAGCATTTT.

The V and J genes are TRBV5-2 and TRBJ1-6. TRBV5-2 is designated a pseudogene. There are 20 residues in the CDR3. As DNA, the CDR3 is TGTGCCAGCAACCTACTAGGGGTAACGGGGGAACTCCGCTATAATTCACCCCTCCACTTT. It is translated as CASNLLGVTGELRYNSPLHF.

This clonotype was counted at least ten times. This rearrangement joins TRBV20-1 to TRBJ2-7, with D possibly TRBD2 on 5 matching bases. With 6 bases removed from V and 0 bases from J, the gap between germline ends came to 12 bases. This CDR3 comprises 13 residues. From germline, CDR1 is DFQATT and CDR2 SNEGSKA (reference sequence). The CDR3 reads CSARGPDSYEQYF. In DNA form, the CDR3 reads TGCAGTGCACGCGGGCCGGACTCCTACGAGCAGTACTTC.

The chain recombines TRBV5-1 with TRBJ1-1, with D maybe TRBD1 (6 bases). The ends were cut back, 3 bases at V and 3 bases at J, with 12 bases in the middle. The CDR3 totals 14 residues. Germline V gene lookup returns CDR1 SGHRS and CDR2 YFSETQ. The CDR3 sequence is CASSWKTGDTEAFF. CDR3 nucleotides: TGCGCCAGCAGCTGGAAGACAGGCGACACTGAAGCTTTCTTT. The variable domain in full, with the rest retrieved from reference TRBV5-1 and TRBJ1-1, is KAGVTQTPRYLIKTRGQQVTLSCSPISGHRSVSWYQQTPGQGLQFLFEYFSETQRNKGNFPGRFSGRQFSNSRSEMNVSTLELGDSALYLCASSWKTGDTEAFFGQGTRLTVV.

On this clonotype itself: Without the conserved terminal phenylalanine or tryptophan, this CDR3 likely stems from a read error. No DNA is shown, since the ends of the CDR3 on it are uncertain; the CDR3 is the one TCRdb lists. The chain recombines TRBV7-8 with TRBJ2-3; TRBD1, the table's D call, was not compared with the DNA. The CDR3 is made up of 8 amino acids, end residues included. Germline-derived CDR1 and CDR2 are SGHVS and FQNEAQ. The CDR3 loop reads CASSLGTG.

Many counts were recorded for this clonotype. The chain employs TRBV5-1 and TRBJ2-7, with D possibly matching TRBD2 (5 bases). There are 15 residues in the CDR3. Trimming removed 4 bases from V and 1 base from J, with 15 bases in between. CDR1 and CDR2 (germline): SGHRS, YFSETQ. CDR3 nucleotide sequence: TGCGCCAGCAGCCTAGAGGGCGACGGGTCCTACGAGCAGTACTTC. It translates to CASSLEGDGSYEQYF.

The chain links TRBV7-8 to TRBJ2-7; D gene uncertain. This CDR3 contains 11 residues. Germline lookup yields CDR1 SGHVS and CDR2 FQNEAQ. The V end lost 4 bases, the J end lost 6 bases, and 7 bases lay between the germline ends. CDR3 protein: CASSSPGEQYF. For the CDR3, the DNA is TGTGCCAGCAGCTCCCCGGGCGAGCAGTACTTC.

This clonotype was recorded many times. The rearrangement uses TRBV19 and TRBJ1-2; D not certain. Germline assignment: CDR1 LNHDA and CDR2 SQIVND (reference sequence). V was pared by 6 bases and J by 0 bases, with 8 bases between. The CDR3 is 13 residues long. The CDR3 reads CASRERTNYGYTF. The CDR3 coding sequence is TGTGCCAGTAGAGAGAGGACTAACTATGGCTACACCTTC.

This CDR3 reads CATSSPRTGDTGELFF. CDR3 DNA: TGTGCCACCAGCAGCCCCCGGACAGGGGACACCGGGGAGCTGTTTTTT. The chain links TRBV15 to TRBJ2-2; 9 bases agree with TRBD1. Germline CDR1 is LNHNV and CDR2 is YYDKDF (reference sequence). V lost 3 bases to trimming and J lost 3 bases; unmatched junction nucleotides: 5. CDR3 length: 16 residues.

To note about this clonotype: One end of the junction fails to match germline, which may point to a read error. The chain uses TRBV6-5 and TRBJ2-7; maybe TRBD1 (5 bases). Germline V lookup: CDR1 MNHEY, CDR2 SVGAGI. This CDR3 is 14 amino acids long. CDR3: CASSYSPGPYEQYF. In nucleotides, the CDR3 is TGTGCCAGCAGCTACTCTCCAGGGCCCTACGAGCAGTACTTC.

As for this clonotype: The junction departs from the called germline gene at one end, perhaps through a read error. The chain combines TRBV10-2 with TRBJ2-7; 7 bases align to TRBD1. CDR1 WSHSY and CDR2 SAAADI come from the germline V gene. The CDR3 contains 13 residues. DNA of the CDR3: TGCGCCAGCAGTGGAGGACAGGCAGGTGGGGCTAGCTTC. Residues: CASSGGQAGGASF.

The CDR3 loop is CASSLAEDRPEGEAFF. The CDR3 DNA sequence: TGTGCCAGCAGCTTAGCGGAAGACAGGCCTGAAGGGGAAGCTTTCTTT. The chain is built from TRBV7-8 and TRBJ1-1; D is perhaps TRBD1 (6 bases). V was trimmed by 0 bases and J by 8 bases, leaving 19 bases between them. Germline values: CDR1 SGHVS, CDR2 FQNEAQ. This CDR3 has 16 residues.

The chain links TRBV25-1 to TRBJ2-3, with 12 positions matching TRBD2. The CDR3 totals 17 residues. From germline, CDR1 is MGHDK and CDR2 SYGVNS. With V trimmed by 6 bases and J by 3 bases, 10 bases remained unmatched. The CDR3 spells CASSGGGTSGLTDTQYF. CDR3 nucleotide sequence: TGTGCCAGCAGCGGAGGAGGGACTAGCGGGCTTACAGATACGCAGTATTTT.

The sample holds many counts of this clonotype. The CDR3 protein is CASSLWPPSANVLTF. The CDR3 DNA follows: TGTGCCAGCAGCTTGTGGCCGCCGTCGGCCAACGTCCTGACTTTC. The chain links TRBV5-6 to TRBJ2-6, with D uncertain. CDR1 is SGHDT and CDR2 is YYEEEE in the germline V gene. V was clipped by 1 base and J by 6 bases, with 11 bases between them. This CDR3 is built from 15 residues.

This clonotype was seen repeatedly, ten times or more. The rearrangement links TRBV7-6 to TRBJ1-4; maybe TRBD1 (5 bases). CDR1 and CDR2 from the germline V gene are SGHVS and FNYEAQ. The CDR3 is 13 amino acids. Trimming left V 9 bases short and J 0 bases short, with 8 bases between. The CDR3 here is CASSTATNEKLFF. In nucleotides, the CDR3 is TGTGCCAGTTCGACAGCAACTAATGAAAAACTGTTTTTT.

CDR3 protein: CAISDGTDTQYF. The CDR3 bases are TGTGCCATCAGTGACGGCACAGATACGCAGTATTTT. The chain recombines TRBV10-3 with TRBJ2-3; D is unclear. Germline lookup yields CDR1 ENHRY and CDR2 SYGVKD. Trimming pared 3 bases from V and 1 base from J, leaving 2 bases between. This CDR3 is 12 amino acids long.

The table lists this clonotype with many counts. V gene TRBV12-3 or TRBV12-4 combines with J gene TRBJ2-1; 9 bases agree with TRBD1. V lost 7 bases and J lost 5; bases outside the gene matches: 6. The CDR3 runs to 14 residues. The CDR3 loop reads CASIGDRADNEQFF. CDR3 sequence (DNA): TGTGCCAGCATCGGGGACAGGGCGGACAATGAGCAGTTCTTC.

V gene TRBV20-1 combines with J gene TRBJ1-2; 8 bases are shared with TRBD1. The CDR3 has 14 amino acids. Germline assignment: CDR1 DFQATT and CDR2 SNEGSKA (reference sequence). The V and J ends lost 1 base and 6 bases, in that order; junction bases with no gene match: 7. The CDR3 coding sequence is TGCAGTGCTAGAGCCACAGGGGGTGATCATGGCTACACCTTC. Protein product: CSARATGGDHGYTF.

CDR3 nucleotide sequence: TGTGCCAGCAACGCGGACAGTCGCGAGCAGTACTTC. It yields the protein CASNADSREQYF. The chain has TRBV2 and TRBJ2-7, with D maybe TRBD1 (6 bases). This CDR3 region has 12 residues. CDR1 SNHLY and CDR2 FYNNEI come from the germline V gene. V lost 7 bases and J 6 bases, leaving 13 bases between the germline ends.

This chain uses TRBV6-1 with TRBJ1-3; 7 nucleotides line up with TRBD1. V lost 6 bases, J lost 6 bases, and 17 bases stayed unmatched. CDR1 and CDR2 (germline): MNHNS, SASEGT. The CDR3 consists of 17 residues. The CDR3 DNA is TGTGCCAGCAGCCCCATCCCGACAGGGTCTAGTCAAAACACCATATATTTT. Translated, it gives CASSPIPTGSSQNTIYF.